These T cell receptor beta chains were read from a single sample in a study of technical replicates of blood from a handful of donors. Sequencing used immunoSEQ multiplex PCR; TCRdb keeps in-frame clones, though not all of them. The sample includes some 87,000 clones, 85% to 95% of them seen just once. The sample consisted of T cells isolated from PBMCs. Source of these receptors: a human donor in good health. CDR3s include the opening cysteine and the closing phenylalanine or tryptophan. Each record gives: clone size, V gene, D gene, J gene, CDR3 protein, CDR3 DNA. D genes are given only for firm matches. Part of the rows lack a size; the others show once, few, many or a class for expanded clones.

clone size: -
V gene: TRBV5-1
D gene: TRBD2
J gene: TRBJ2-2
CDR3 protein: CASSFTTGGAPGELFF
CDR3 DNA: TGCGCCAGCAGCTTTACTACGGGAGGTGCACCCGGGGAGCTGTTTTTT

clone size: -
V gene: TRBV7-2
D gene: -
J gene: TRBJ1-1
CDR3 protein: CASSLPSMNTEAFF
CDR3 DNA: TGTGCCAGCAGCTTACCGAGCATGAACACTGAAGCTTTCTTT

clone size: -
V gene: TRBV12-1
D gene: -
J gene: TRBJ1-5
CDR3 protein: CASSFAPARVEIQPQHF
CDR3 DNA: TGTGCCAGCAGCTTTGCGCCTGCCAGGGTAGAAATTCAGCCCCAGCATTTT

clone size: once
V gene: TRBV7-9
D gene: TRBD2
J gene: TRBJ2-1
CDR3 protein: CAMETGGHNEQFF
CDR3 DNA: TGTGCCATGGAGACGGGAGGCCACAATGAGCAGTTCTTC

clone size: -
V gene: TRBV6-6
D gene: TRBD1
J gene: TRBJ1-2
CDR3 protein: CASSYRPDRSNYGYTF
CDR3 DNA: TGTGCCAGCAGTTACCGACCGGACAGGTCTAACTATGGCTACACCTTC

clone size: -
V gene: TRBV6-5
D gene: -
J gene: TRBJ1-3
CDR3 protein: CASSTYSGNTIYF
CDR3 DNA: TGTGCCAGCAGTACCTACTCTGGAAACACCATATATTTT

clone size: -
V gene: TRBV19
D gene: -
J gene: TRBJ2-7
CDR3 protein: CASSFSRLGTYEQYF
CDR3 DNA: TGTGCCAGTAGTTTCAGCCGACTAGGGACCTACGAGCAGTACTTC

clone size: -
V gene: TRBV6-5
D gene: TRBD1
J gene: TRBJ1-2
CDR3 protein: CASSYRGQGAIGYTF
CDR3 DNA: TGTGCCAGCAGTTACCGTGGACAGGGGGCGATTGGCTACACCTTC

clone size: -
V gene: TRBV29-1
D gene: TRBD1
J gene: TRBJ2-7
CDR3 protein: CSVEIDRGHFYEQYF
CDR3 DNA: TGCAGCGTTGAGATCGACAGGGGGCATTTCTACGAGCAGTACTTC

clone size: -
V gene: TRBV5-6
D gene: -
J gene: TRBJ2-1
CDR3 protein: CASSLLGGVDDNEQFF
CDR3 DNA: TGTGCCAGCAGCTTGTTAGGAGGCGTCGACGACAATGAGCAGTTCTTC

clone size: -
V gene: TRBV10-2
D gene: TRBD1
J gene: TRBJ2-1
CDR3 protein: CASSTSTGRNDEQFF
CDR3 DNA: TGCGCCAGCAGCACTTCGACAGGGAGAAACGATGAGCAGTTCTTC

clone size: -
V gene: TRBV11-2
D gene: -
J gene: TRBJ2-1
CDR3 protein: CASSLFRDSYNEQFF
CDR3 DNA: TGTGCCAGCAGCTTATTTCGGGACTCCTACAATGAGCAGTTCTTC

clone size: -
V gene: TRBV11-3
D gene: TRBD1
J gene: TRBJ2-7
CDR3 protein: CASSQIWDRRYEQYF
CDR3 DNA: TGTGCCAGCAGCCAGATATGGGACAGGCGCTACGAGCAGTACTTC

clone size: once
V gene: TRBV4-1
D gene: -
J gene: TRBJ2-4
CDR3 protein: CASSQGRARGKNIQYF
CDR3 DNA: TGCGCCAGCAGCCAAGGCAGGGCTAGGGGCAAAAACATTCAGTACTTC

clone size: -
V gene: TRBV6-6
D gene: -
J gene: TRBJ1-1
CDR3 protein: CASKLGANTEAFF
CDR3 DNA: TGTGCCAGCAAGTTAGGGGCGAACACTGAAGCTTTCTTT

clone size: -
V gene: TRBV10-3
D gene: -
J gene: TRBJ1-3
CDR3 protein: CAISARQTDSGNTIYF
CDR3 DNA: TGTGCCATCAGTGCCCGACAGACGGACTCTGGAAACACCATATATTTT

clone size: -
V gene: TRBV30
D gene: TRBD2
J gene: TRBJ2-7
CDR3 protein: CAWTREEAHEQYF
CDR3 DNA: TGTGCCTGGACACGGGAGGAGGCGCACGAGCAGTACTTC

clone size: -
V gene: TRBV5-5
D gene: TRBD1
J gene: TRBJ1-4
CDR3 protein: CASSPGGGTGGYEKLFF
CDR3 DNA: TGTGCCAGCAGTCCTGGGGGCGGGACAGGGGGCTACGAAAAACTGTTTTTT

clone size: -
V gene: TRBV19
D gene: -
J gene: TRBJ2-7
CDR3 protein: CASSIGGRANEQYF
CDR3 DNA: TGTGCCAGTAGTATAGGCGGCAGGGCTAACGAGCAGTACTTC

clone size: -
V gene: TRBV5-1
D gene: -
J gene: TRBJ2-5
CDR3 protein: CASSSSSAETQYF
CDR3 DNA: TGCGCCAGCAGCTCCTCTAGCGCAGAGACCCAGTACTTC